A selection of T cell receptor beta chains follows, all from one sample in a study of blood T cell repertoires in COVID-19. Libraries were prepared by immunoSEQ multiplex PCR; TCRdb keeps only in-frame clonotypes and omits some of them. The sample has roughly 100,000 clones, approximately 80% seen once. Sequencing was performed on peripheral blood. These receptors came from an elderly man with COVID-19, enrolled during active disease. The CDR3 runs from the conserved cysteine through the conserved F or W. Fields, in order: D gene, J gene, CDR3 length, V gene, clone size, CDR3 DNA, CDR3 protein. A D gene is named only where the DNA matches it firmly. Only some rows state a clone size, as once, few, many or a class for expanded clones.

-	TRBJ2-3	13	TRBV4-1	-	TGCGCCAGCAGCCAACGGACAGAGGATACGCAGTATTTT	CASSQRTEDTQYF
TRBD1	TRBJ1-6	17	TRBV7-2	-	TGTGCCAGCAGCAAAGGTAGGGGGCGCTTGGGTAATTCACCCCTCCACTTT	CASSKGRGRLGNSPLHF
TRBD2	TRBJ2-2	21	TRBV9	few	TGTGCCAGCAGCGTAGGGATCGGGAGCGGGAGTCCAGGCGGGAACACCGGGGAGCTGTTTTTT	CASSVGIGSGSPGGNTGELFF
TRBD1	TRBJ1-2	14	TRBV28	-	TGTGCCAGCAGTTTCAGGGGGACCGCGTATGGCTACACCTTC	CASSFRGTAYGYTF
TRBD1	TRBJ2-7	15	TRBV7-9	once	TGTGCCAGCAGCACGCGGACAGGGGGCACCTACGAGCAGTACTTC	CASSTRTGGTYEQYF
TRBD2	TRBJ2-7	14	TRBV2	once	TGTGCCAGCAGAATAGCGGGAGGGTGGAACGAGCAGTACTTC	CASRIAGGWNEQYF
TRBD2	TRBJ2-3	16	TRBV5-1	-	TGCGCCAGCAGCTCGACTAGCGGTGTGGGCACAGATACGCAGTATTTT	CASSSTSGVGTDTQYF
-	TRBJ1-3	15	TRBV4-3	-	TGCGCCAGCAGCCAAGATAAACAGATTCGAAACACCATATATTTT	CASSQDKQIRNTIYF
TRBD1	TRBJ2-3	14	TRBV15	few	TGTGCCACCAGCAGAGTAACAGGGGCAGATACGCAGTATTTT	CATSRVTGADTQYF
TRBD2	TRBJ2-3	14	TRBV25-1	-	TGTGCCAGCAGTGAAGGCGGGAGATTGGATACGCAGTATTTT	CASSEGGRLDTQYF
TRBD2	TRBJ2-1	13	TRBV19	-	TGTGCCAGTAGTATCGGACTAGCGACTGAGCAGTTCTTC	CASSIGLATEQFF
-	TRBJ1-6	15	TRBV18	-	TGTGCCAGCTCACCGTCATCAGGGGTCAATTCACCCCTCCACTTT	CASSPSSGVNSPLHF
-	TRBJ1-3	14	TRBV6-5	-	TGTGCCAGCAGTCAGGGGTACTCTGGAAACACCATATATTTT	CASSQGYSGNTIYF
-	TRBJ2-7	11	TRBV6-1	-	TGTGCCAGCAGTGAAGAGCCCACCTCAACCTTC	CASSEEPTSTF
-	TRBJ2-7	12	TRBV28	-	TGTGCCAGCAGGAAAACTACCTACGAGCAGTACTTC	CASRKTTYEQYF
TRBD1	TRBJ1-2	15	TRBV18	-	TGTGCCAGCTCACCAGGGACAGGGGGCGCCTATGGCTACACCTTC	CASSPGTGGAYGYTF
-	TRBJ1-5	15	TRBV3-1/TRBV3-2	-	TGTGCCAGCAGCCAGGGCCACGGTCGCAATCAGCCCCAGCATTTT	CASSQGHGRNQPQHF
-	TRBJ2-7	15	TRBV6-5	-	TGTGCCAGCAGTTACTCGATGGCAGTTACCTACGAGCAGTACTTC	CASSYSMAVTYEQYF
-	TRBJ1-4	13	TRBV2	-	TGTGCCAGCAGTGAGTCGGCCAGGGGTGGGCTGTTTTTT	CASSESARGGLFF
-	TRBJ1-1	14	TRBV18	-	TGTGCCAGCTTCCAGGAGGAAATGAACACTGAAGCTTTCTTT	CASFQEEMNTEAFF
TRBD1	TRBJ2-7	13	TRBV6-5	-	TGTGCCAGCGAGGGACAGCTCATAGAAGAGCAGTACTTC	CASEGQLIEEQYF
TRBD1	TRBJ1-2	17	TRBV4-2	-	TGTGCCAGCAGCCAAGATTTCGGACAGGAGATTAACTATGGCTACACCTTC	CASSQDFGQEINYGYTF
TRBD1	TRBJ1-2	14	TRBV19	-	TGTGCCAGTTATTCAGACAGGGGCACCTATGGCTACACCTTC	CASYSDRGTYGYTF
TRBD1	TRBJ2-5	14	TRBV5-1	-	TGCGCCAGCAGCTCCGGGACAGGTATAGAGACCCAGTACTTC	CASSSGTGIETQYF
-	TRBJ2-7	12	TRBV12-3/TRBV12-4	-	TGTGCCAGCAGTTCACGGGTTCCCGAGCAGTACTTC	CASSSRVPEQYF
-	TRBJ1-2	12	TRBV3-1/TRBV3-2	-	TGTGCCAGCAGCCTAGGAGGTCATGGCTACACCTTC	CASSLGGHGYTF
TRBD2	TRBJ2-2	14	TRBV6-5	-	TGTGCCAGCAGAGGCGGGAGAGGCACCGGGGAGCTGTTTTTT	CASRGGRGTGELFF
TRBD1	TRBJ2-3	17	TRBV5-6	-	TGTGCCAGCAGCTTGGGAGCCCGGACAGGGTGGGCAGATACGCAGTATTTT	CASSLGARTGWADTQYF
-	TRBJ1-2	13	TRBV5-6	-	TGTGCCAGCAGCTTGATCCAGGGTTATGGCTACACCTTC	CASSLIQGYGYTF
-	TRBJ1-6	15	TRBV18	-	TGTGCCAGCTCACTAGGACAGCCAATAAATTCACCCCTCCACTTT	CASSLGQPINSPLHF
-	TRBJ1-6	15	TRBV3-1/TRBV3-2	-	TGTGCCAGCAGCCAAGCCCCACAGGGTTATTCACCCCTCCACTTT	CASSQAPQGYSPLHF
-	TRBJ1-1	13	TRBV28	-	TGTGCCAGCAGTACTACAGGCATCACTGAAGCTTTCTTT	CASSTTGITEAFF
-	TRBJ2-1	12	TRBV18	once	TGTGCCAGCTCACCTGCGAACAATGAGCAGTTCTTC	CASSPANNEQFF
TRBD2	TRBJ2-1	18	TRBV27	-	TGTGCCAGCAGCACCGGGACTAGCGGGAGTAAACCCTACAATGAGCAGTTCTTC	CASSTGTSGSKPYNEQFF
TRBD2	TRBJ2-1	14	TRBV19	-	TGTGCCAGTCGGACTAGCGGGGTCTACAATGAGCAGTTCTTC	CASRTSGVYNEQFF
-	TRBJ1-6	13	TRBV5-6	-	TGTGCCAGCAGCTTGGACCGAGCTTCACCCCTCCACTTT	CASSLDRASPLHF
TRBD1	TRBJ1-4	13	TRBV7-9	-	TGTGCCAGCGGCGGGACAGTTAATGAAAAACTGTTTTTT	CASGGTVNEKLFF
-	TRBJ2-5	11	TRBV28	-	TGTGCCAGCAGTTCGAGGGAGACCCAGTACTTC	CASSSRETQYF
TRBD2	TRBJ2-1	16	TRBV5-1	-	TGCGCCAGCAGCCAACTTGCCCCGGGAGGAACCTTCGAGCAGTTCTTC	CASSQLAPGGTFEQFF
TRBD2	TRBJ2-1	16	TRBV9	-	TGTGCCAGCAGCGCGGAGGGACTAGCGGAGTACAATGAGCAGTTCTTC	CASSAEGLAEYNEQFF
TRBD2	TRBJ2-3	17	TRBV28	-	TGTGCCAGCCTCCCGACGGTAGCGGGATTTAGCACAGATACGCAGTATTTT	CASLPTVAGFSTDTQYF
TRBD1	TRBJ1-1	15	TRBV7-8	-	TGTGCCAGCAGCTTCACAGGGGTCATGAACACTGAAGCTTTCTTT	CASSFTGVMNTEAFF
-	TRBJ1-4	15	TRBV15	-	TGTGCCACCAGCAGAGGGTTCGGAACTAATGAAAAACTGTTTTTT	CATSRGFGTNEKLFF
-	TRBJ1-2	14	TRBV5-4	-	TGTGCCAGCAGCTTAGAGGCAGGGCCCCGGGGCTACACCTTC	CASSLEAGPRGYTF
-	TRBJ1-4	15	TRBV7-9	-	TGTGCCAGCAGCTTAGGGCTGGCAGGGAACGAAAAACTGTTTTTT	CASSLGLAGNEKLFF
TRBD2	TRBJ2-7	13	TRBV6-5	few	TGTGCCACCAAGCGGGAGAGCTCCTACGAGCAGTACTTC	CATKRESSYEQYF
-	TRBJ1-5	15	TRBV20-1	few	TGCAGTGCTAGTCTGACAGACAATAGCAATCAGCCCCAGCATTTT	CSASLTDNSNQPQHF
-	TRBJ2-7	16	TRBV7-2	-	TGTGCCAGCAGCTTTGGGCACCAACAGGGATCCTACGAGCAGTACTTC	CASSFGHQQGSYEQYF
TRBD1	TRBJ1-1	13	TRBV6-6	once	TGTGCCACCGACAGGGGGCAGTTCACTGAAGCTTTCTTT	CATDRGQFTEAFF
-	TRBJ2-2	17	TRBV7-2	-	TGTGCCAGCAGCTTAGGGGCCACGGGGGTGGGAGCCGGGGAGCTGTTTTTT	CASSLGATGVGAGELFF
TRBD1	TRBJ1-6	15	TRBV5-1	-	TGCGCCAGCAGCTTGGGAGGACAGGAGGGTTCACCCCTCCACTTT	CASSLGGQEGSPLHF
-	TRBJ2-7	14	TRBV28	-	TGTGCCAGCAGGGTGGGGCCAGGTCCGTACGAGCAGTACTTC	CASRVGPGPYEQYF